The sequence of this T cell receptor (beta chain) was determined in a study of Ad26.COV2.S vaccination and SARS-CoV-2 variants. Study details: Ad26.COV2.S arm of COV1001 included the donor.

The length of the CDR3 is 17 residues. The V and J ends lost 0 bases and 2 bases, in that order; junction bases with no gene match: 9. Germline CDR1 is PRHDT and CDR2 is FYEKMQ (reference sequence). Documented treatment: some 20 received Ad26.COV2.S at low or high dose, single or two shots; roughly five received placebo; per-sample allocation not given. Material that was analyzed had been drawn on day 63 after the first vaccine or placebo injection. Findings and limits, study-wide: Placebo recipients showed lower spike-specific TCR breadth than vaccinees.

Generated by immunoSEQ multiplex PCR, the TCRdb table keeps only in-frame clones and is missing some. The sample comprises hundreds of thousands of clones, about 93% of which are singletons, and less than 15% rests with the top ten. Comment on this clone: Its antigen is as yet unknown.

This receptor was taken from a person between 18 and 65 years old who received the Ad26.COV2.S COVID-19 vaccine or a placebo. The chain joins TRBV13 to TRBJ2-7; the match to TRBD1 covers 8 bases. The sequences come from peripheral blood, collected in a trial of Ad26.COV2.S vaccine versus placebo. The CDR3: CASSLGLATGGPYEQYF. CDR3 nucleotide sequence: TGTGCCAGCAGCTTAGGCCTCGCCACAGGGGGTCCCTACGAGCAGTACTTC.